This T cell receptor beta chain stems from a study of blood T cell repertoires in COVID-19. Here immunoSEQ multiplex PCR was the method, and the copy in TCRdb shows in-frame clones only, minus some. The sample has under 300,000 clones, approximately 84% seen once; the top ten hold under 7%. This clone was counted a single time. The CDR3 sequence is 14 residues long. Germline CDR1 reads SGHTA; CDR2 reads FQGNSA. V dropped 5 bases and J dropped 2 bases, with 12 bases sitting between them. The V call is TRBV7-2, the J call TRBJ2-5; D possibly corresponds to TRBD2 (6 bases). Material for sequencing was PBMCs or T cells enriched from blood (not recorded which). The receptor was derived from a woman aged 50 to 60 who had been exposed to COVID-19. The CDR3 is CASSPGTSQETQYF. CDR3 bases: TGTGCCAGCAGCCCAGGGACTTCTCAAGAGACCCAGTACTTC.